A selection of T cell receptor beta chains follows, all from one sample in a study of regulatory T cells in long-lasting Graves disease. TCRdb independently ran MiXCR on the multiplex PCR reads; one entry per CDR3 protein. This table holds 400,000 to 550,000 distinct CDR3 sequences, 16% found once. This sample was shared with a second study, whose subject was T cells in Graves' hyperthyroidism and ophthalmopathy.

Material: peripheral blood mononuclear cells (PBMCs), obtained at new diagnosis, from a patient treated with antithyroid drugs. Source of these receptors: a woman between 25 and 40 years old with Graves disease. CDR3s include the opening cysteine and the closing phenylalanine or tryptophan. A D gene is named only where the DNA matches it firmly. Size values are once, few and many counts, or a class for expanded clones, and some rows have none.

CDR3 DNA	CDR3 protein	J gene	V gene	clone size	D gene	CDR3 length
TGTGCCAGCAGCCAGGACTCCGCAAAGCCCCAGCATTTT	CASSQDSAKPQHF	TRBJ1-5	TRBV3-1	many	-	13
TGCGCCAGCAGTGAGTTGGACAGGGGACCAGATACGCAGTATTTT	CASSELDRGPDTQYF	TRBJ2-3	TRBV10-1	-	TRBD1	15
TGTGCCAGCAGTCCTACTGGACAGGTTAAAATTGGATACGAGCAGTACTTC	CASSPTGQVKIGYEQYF	TRBJ2-7	TRBV12-3/TRBV12-4	-	TRBD1	17
TGTGCCAGCAGTTTCGAAGTCGAAAAACTGTTTTTT	CASSFEVEKLFF	TRBJ1-4	TRBV28	-	-	12
TGTGCCAGCAGCGACGGGCAGGGGGCAATCGGCTACACCTTC	CASSDGQGAIGYTF	TRBJ1-2	TRBV7-6	-	TRBD1	14
TGTGCCATCAGTCACCGGGACTACCAGGGGAATGAGCAGTTCTTC	CAISHRDYQGNEQFF	TRBJ2-1	TRBV10-3	-	-	15
TGTGCCAGCTCATCAAGGAGTGAGGGGTCACCCGGGGAGCTGTTTTTT	CASSSRSEGSPGELFF	TRBJ2-2	TRBV18	many	-	16
TGCGCCAGCAGGGGGACTCCCAGCGGGAGTATCACAGATACGCAGTATTTT	CASRGTPSGSITDTQYF	TRBJ2-3	TRBV5-1	few	TRBD2	17
TGCAGCGTTGAAGATGGGTGGATCTGGGGCTACACCTTC	CSVEDGWIWGYTF	TRBJ1-2	TRBV29-1	many	-	13
TGTGCCAGCAGCTTGGGGTTCGGGAGGGCCCCCGAGCAGTACTTC	CASSLGFGRAPEQYF	TRBJ2-7	TRBV11-3	few	TRBD2	15
TGTGCCAGCAGCCGGGGAGGACAGTATAATTCACCCCTCCACTTT	CASSRGGQYNSPLHF	TRBJ1-6	TRBV12-3/TRBV12-4	few	-	15
TGTGCCTGGGGGGGACAGTTGCGGGGCTACAATGAGCAGTTCTTC	CAWGGQLRGYNEQFF	TRBJ2-1	TRBV30	many	-	15
TGTGCCAGCAGCTTGGCCGGACCAGATACGCAGTATTTT	CASSLAGPDTQYF	TRBJ2-3	TRBV5-4	-	-	13
TGTGCCAGCGGGGGCCGACAGGGGGCGAAAAGGACAGATACGCAGTATTTT	CASGGRQGAKRTDTQYF	TRBJ2-3	TRBV13	-	TRBD1	17
TGTGCCAGCAGTTTGCAACTAGCGGGGGACAATGAGCAGTTCTTC	CASSLQLAGDNEQFF	TRBJ2-1	TRBV12-3/TRBV12-4	many	TRBD2	15
TGTGCCAGCGGAGCCCACGAGCAGTACTTC	CASGAHEQYF	TRBJ2-7	TRBV2	-	-	10
TGTGCCAGCAGTTTACGGCAGGGGGCGCGAATGGAGACCCAGTACTTC	CASSLRQGARMETQYF	TRBJ2-5	TRBV27	many	TRBD1	16
TGTGCCAGCAACATGGACACTCCGGGCAATCAGCCCCAGCATTTT	CASNMDTPGNQPQHF	TRBJ1-5	TRBV7-9	-	-	15
TGTGCCAGCAGTCTCCATAGTACCACAGGGCGCCGGACTGAAGCTTTCTTT	CASSLHSTTGRRTEAFF	TRBJ1-1	TRBV6-1	-	-	17
TGTGCCAGCAGCGACAATGAGCAGTTCTTC	CASSDNEQFF	TRBJ2-1	TRBV6-2/TRBV6-3	many	-	10
TGCAGCGTTGAAGATCGGGACTGGGGGGGGACCCAGTACTTC	CSVEDRDWGGTQYF	TRBJ2-5	TRBV29-1	-	TRBD2	14
TGTGCCAGCAACACAGGGTCTGAAGCTTTCTTT	CASNTGSEAFF	TRBJ1-1	TRBV6-2/TRBV6-3	many	-	11
TGCAGTGCTAGAACTAGCGGGAGGTACGAGCAGTACTTC	CSARTSGRYEQYF	TRBJ2-7	TRBV20-1	many	TRBD2	13
TGTGCCAGCAGCTCTCAGCGGGTTACCTACGAGCAGTACTTC	CASSSQRVTYEQYF	TRBJ2-7	TRBV11-2	many	-	14
TGTGCCAGCGGGACTGGGGCCAACGTCCTGACTTTC	CASGTGANVLTF	TRBJ2-6	TRBV7-2	many	-	12
TGTGCCAGCACCGTCGGGCGCCGGAGCTCCTACAATGAGCAGTTCTTC	CASTVGRRSSYNEQFF	TRBJ2-1	TRBV4-1	-	-	16
TGTGCCTGGAGCGGAAAAACTAGCAATTTACATCTCAATGAGCAGTTCTTC	CAWSGKTSNLHLNEQFF	TRBJ2-1	TRBV30	many	-	17
TGTGCTAGCAGCCTCCGAGGGGCGAAAGGGGGCAATCAGCCCCAGCATTTT	CASSLRGAKGGNQPQHF	TRBJ1-5	TRBV7-7	few	-	17
TGTGCCATCTTTGCGGGAGGGCCTTACAATGAGCAGTTCTTC	CAIFAGGPYNEQFF	TRBJ2-1	TRBV10-3	few	TRBD2	14
TGTGCCAGCAGACTTACAGGGGAGGACTATGGCTACACCTTC	CASRLTGEDYGYTF	TRBJ1-2	TRBV6-1	few	TRBD1	14
TGTGCCAGCAGCCCGAGGGGGGGTCCCGCCAAAAACATTCAGTACTTC	CASSPRGGPAKNIQYF	TRBJ2-4	TRBV5-4	-	-	16
TGTGCCAGCAGTTCGAGGCAGGGTTACTCTGGGGCCAACGTCCTGACTTTC	CASSSRQGYSGANVLTF	TRBJ2-6	TRBV27	many	-	17
TGTGCCAGCAGTTTCCCACAGGGTACAGATACGCAGTATTTT	CASSFPQGTDTQYF	TRBJ2-3	TRBV12-3/TRBV12-4	many	-	14
TGCGCCAGCAGCCAAGAACCGGGCGGCAGGACAGGAGCCTACAATGAGCAGTTCTTC	CASSQEPGGRTGAYNEQFF	TRBJ2-1	TRBV4-1	-	TRBD1	19
TGTGCCAGCACCCCCCACTCCGTGACTAGCGTATTCGATACGCAGTATTTT	CASTPHSVTSVFDTQYF	TRBJ2-3	TRBV28	many	TRBD2	17
TGCGCCAGCAGCTTGGCCAGGGTTAAGAACACCGGGGAGCTGTTTTTT	CASSLARVKNTGELFF	TRBJ2-2	TRBV5-1	many	-	16
TGTGCCAGCCAAACACTACGCGACAGGGTGCAGTTCTTC	CASQTLRDRVQFF	TRBJ2-1	TRBV5-8	few	TRBD1	13
TGTGCCAGCAGCACCCTAGAGAACGAGCAGTACTTC	CASSTLENEQYF	TRBJ2-7	TRBV6-1	many	-	12
TGTGCCAGCAGTTTACCCTACGACAGGGATGCCTACAATGAGCAGTTCTTC	CASSLPYDRDAYNEQFF	TRBJ2-1	TRBV12-3/TRBV12-4	many	TRBD1	17
TGTGCCAGCAGCTCCCTGGGACAGGGGGCAAGTCGGACTGAAGCTTTCTTT	CASSSLGQGASRTEAFF	TRBJ1-1	TRBV7-3	-	TRBD1	17
TGCGCCAGCAAGGGTACGGGGACGGTTGAGCAGTTCTTC	CASKGTGTVEQFF	TRBJ2-1	TRBV4-1	-	-	13
TGTGCCAGCAGTTCCCTACTAGCGGGAGAGGGAGAGACCCAGTACTTC	CASSSLLAGEGETQYF	TRBJ2-5	TRBV12-3/TRBV12-4	many	TRBD2	16
TGTGCCAGCAGTTTAAGAAGTACATCTGAAGCTTTCTTT	CASSLRSTSEAFF	TRBJ1-1	TRBV12-3/TRBV12-4	many	-	13
TGCGCCAGCAGCTTGGGCCCTCGGGCGGGAGGCACAGATACGCAGTATTTT	CASSLGPRAGGTDTQYF	TRBJ2-3	TRBV5-1	many	TRBD2	17
TGTGCCAGCGAAGGGGGCGAAATGAACACTGAAGCTTTCTTT	CASEGGEMNTEAFF	TRBJ1-1	TRBV28	many	TRBD1	14
TGTGCCAGTACGAGTGGAGTCGCGGGGGCCAACGTCCTGACTTTC	CASTSGVAGANVLTF	TRBJ2-6	TRBV19	-	-	15
TGTGCCAGCAGCCCTGACAGGGGGATAGCCAAAAACATTCAGTACTTC	CASSPDRGIAKNIQYF	TRBJ2-4	TRBV3-1	-	TRBD1	16
TGTGCCAGCACTCTAGGGCGAGGCAGGTTCGATGAGCAGTTCTTC	CASTLGRGRFDEQFF	TRBJ2-1	TRBV27	many	-	15
TGTGCCAGCATGCAGGGGGTAGGCAATCAGCCCCAGCATTTT	CASMQGVGNQPQHF	TRBJ1-5	TRBV2	many	TRBD1	14
TGTGCCAGCAGCCGGTCCCGATCAGGACCGGCCAGCACTGAAGCTTTCTTT	CASSRSRSGPASTEAFF	TRBJ1-1	TRBV7-2	many	-	17
TGTGCCAGCAGTTTATATCACACACCAACCCCCTTCCAGGAGCAGTACTTC	CASSLYHTPTPFQEQYF	TRBJ2-7	TRBV28	many	-	17
TGCAGTGCTAGAGATCAGGACAACGTCCTCAATCAGCCCCAGCATTTT	CSARDQDNVLNQPQHF	TRBJ1-5	TRBV20-1	few	-	16
TGTGCCAGCAGCCTCGCTCCCGCCGGTCAGCCCCAGCATTTT	CASSLAPAGQPQHF	TRBJ1-5	TRBV7-2	many	-	14
TGTGCCAGCAGATCCTCCGGGGGGACAGCTTACAATGAGCAGTTCTTC	CASRSSGGTAYNEQFF	TRBJ2-1	TRBV28	-	-	16
TGTGCCAGCAGTGTCAGGGAGGTGAACACTGAAGCTTTCTTT	CASSVREVNTEAFF	TRBJ1-1	TRBV6-1	many	-	14